The 9 T cell receptor beta chains presented below share a single source sample, sequenced in a study of blood T cell repertoires in COVID-19. Data came from immunoSEQ multiplex PCR; TCRdb stores just in-frame clones and leaves some out. This table has 95,000 to 150,000 clones, roughly nine tenths appearing once. The sample taken for sequencing was peripheral blood. Every receptor here comes from a man aged 70 or older with active or convalescent COVID-19.

The rearrangement links TRBV5-1 to TRBJ2-1, with 10 bases identical to TRBD2. V lost 2 bases and J lost 8; bases outside the gene matches: 10. The V gene's germline CDR1 is SGHRS and CDR2 YFSETQ. CDR3 size: 16 residues. CDR3 sequence: CASSFSGTSAGYEQFF. DNA of the CDR3: TGCGCCAGCAGCTTCTCCGGGACTAGCGCAGGGTATGAGCAGTTCTTC.

The V call is TRBV27, the J call TRBJ2-3; weak D call: TRBD2 (6 bases). Deletions cut 11 bases from V and 4 bases from J, with 19 bases between. The V gene's germline CDR1 is MNHEY and CDR2 SMNVEV (reference sequence). The CDR3 contains 14 residues. The chain's CDR3 is CACGDWISSDTQYF. CDR3 nucleotide sequence: TGTGCCTGCGGGGACTGGATTTCCTCAGATACGCAGTATTTT.

In nucleotides, the CDR3 is TGTGCCAGCAGTGGTGGGACACATCACAGGTACAATGAGCAGTTCTTC. Protein sequence: CASSGGTHHRYNEQFF. V is TRBV25-1 and J is TRBJ2-1, with D possibly being TRBD1 (6 bases). Germline lookup yields CDR1 MGHDK and CDR2 SYGVNS. V was pared by 4 bases and J by 4 bases, with 17 bases between. The CDR3 runs to 16 residues.

The chain employs TRBV16 and TRBJ1-6; weak D call: TRBD1 (5 bases). There are 19 residues in the CDR3. The germline V gene encodes CDR1 KGHSY and CDR2 FQNENV. Trimming took off 4 bases at V and 2 bases at J, with 21 bases between the two ends. CDR3 protein: CASSRPGQGASTYNSPLHF. DNA for the CDR3: TGTGCCAGCAGCCGCCCTGGGCAGGGTGCTTCTACCTATAATTCACCCCTCCACTTT.

DNA for the CDR3: TGTGCCAGCAGTTCCGGGACAGGGGTAGGAGATACGCAGTATTTT. Its translation is CASSSGTGVGDTQYF. The V call is TRBV28, the J call TRBJ2-3, with 10 bases lining up with TRBD1. The junction had 6 bases not matched to a gene; V was cut back by 4 bases and J by 5 bases. The CDR3 covers 15 residues. In germline, CDR1 is MDHEN, CDR2 SYDVKM.

The V and J genes are TRBV27 and TRBJ2-2; 12 bases agree with TRBD1. After removal of 10 bases from V and 4 bases from J, the junction contained 16 bases not matched to a gene. In germline, CDR1 is MNHEY, CDR2 SMNVEV (reference sequence). The CDR3 length is 18 residues. DNA of the CDR3: TGTGCCACCAAGCTAGGGTGGGGACAGGGGGCGAGCACCGGGGAGCTGTTTTTT. It codes for CATKLGWGQGASTGELFF.

J is TRBJ1-3 and V is TRBV5-1; unclear D gene. Germline CDR1 reads SGHRS; CDR2 reads YFSETQ. This CDR3 comprises 14 residues. Trimming removed 4 bases from V and 0 bases from J, with 8 bases in between. CDR3 nucleotides: TGCGCCAGCAGCCCCGAGAGCTCTGGAAACACCATATATTTT. It specifies CASSPESSGNTIYF. Complete variable domain (other parts from reference TRBV5-1 and TRBJ1-3): KAGVTQTPRYLIKTRGQQVTLSCSPISGHRSVSWYQQTPGQGLQFLFEYFSETQRNKGNFPGRFSGRQFSNSRSEMNVSTLELGDSALYLCASSPESSGNTIYFGEGSWLTVV.

The chain employs TRBV3-1 (or the pseudogene TRBV3-2) and TRBJ2-1; 8 bases match TRBD2. CDR1 and CDR2 (germline): LGHDT, YNNKEL (reference sequence). V gave up 0 bases and J gave up 12 bases; unmatched junction bases: 10. The length of the CDR3 is 15 residues. For the CDR3, the DNA is TGTGCCAGCAGCCAAGATATAGCGGGATACTCATCGCAGTTCTTC. This codes for CASSQDIAGYSSQFF.

The gene calls are TRBV4-1 and TRBJ1-6, with D maybe TRBD1 (5 bases). Germline CDR1 MGHRA, CDR2 YSYEKL. The CDR3 has 18 residues. V gave up 0 bases and J gave up 3 bases, with 15 bases separating them. In DNA form, the CDR3 reads TGCGCCAGCAGCCAAGACCCGCCGGGACTCAGCTATAATTCACCCCTCCACTTT. This codes for CASSQDPPGLSYNSPLHF.